The T cell receptor beta chain described here comes from a study of T cell responses to AZD1222 COVID-19 vaccine. Repertoires were generated with immunoSEQ multiplex PCR, while TCRdb's copy carries only in-frame clones and drops some. The table shows approximately 76,000 clones, with roughly 82% occurring only once. Comment on this clone: Its specificity is unknown.

Broader study findings: Vaccine-associated CD4 TCRs ranged over spike, dominating at 160-218 and 743-854. Nearly half of unique spike-specific TCRs reportedly avoided B.1.351 and B.1.1.7 mutated regions. Following two doses of AZD1222, Spike-specific TCR breadth and depth rose.

J gave up 2 bases and V 5 bases, and 6 bases lay outside the gene matches. Germline-derived CDR1 and CDR2 are SGHDN and FVKESK. CDR3 length: 14 amino acids. This material consisted of peripheral blood, taken on day 0 of AZD1222 vaccination. The V and J genes are TRBV14 and TRBJ2-7; 7 nucleotides agree with TRBD1. The receptor comes from an adult in good health. In nucleotides, the CDR3 is TGTGCCAGCAGCAAGCGACAGGGAACCTACGAGCAGTACTTC. Translating gives CASSKRQGTYEQYF.